Each of the 28 T cell receptor beta chains below was sequenced from the same sample in a study of T cell responses to AZD1222 COVID-19 vaccine. The data were produced by immunoSEQ multiplex PCR, yet TCRdb's version contains in-frame clones alone and is incomplete. The sample yields 65,000 to 95,000 clones, 80% seen once. Specimen: peripheral blood, collected on day 0 of AZD1222 vaccination. The source is an adult in good health.

The V call is TRBV19, the J call TRBJ2-1; D call uncertain. Germline V gene data show CDR1 as LNHDA and CDR2 as SQIVND (reference sequence). V dropped 6 bases and J dropped 0 bases, with 18 bases sitting between them. The length of the CDR3 is 17 residues. The DNA for the CDR3 is TGTGCCAGTAGCCCGAGACGCACGGGCCGCTCCTACAATGAGCAGTTCTTC. It yields the protein CASSPRRTGRSYNEQFF.

This clone has only a few counts. This chain joins TRBV11-3 and TRBJ2-1; D is ambiguous. The CDR3 sequence is 14 residues long. Deletions cut 0 bases from V and 4 bases from J, with 7 bases between. Germline CDR1 and CDR2: SGHNT and YENEEA. The CDR3: CASSLEGRYNEQFF. As DNA, the CDR3 is TGTGCCAGCAGCTTAGAGGGCAGGTACAATGAGCAGTTCTTC.

The chain employs TRBV5-1 and TRBJ2-7; the D gene is possibly TRBD1 (6 bases). The CDR3 is 11 amino acids. The ends were cut back, 5 bases at V and 8 bases at J, with 11 bases in the middle. Germline CDR1 reads SGHRS; CDR2 reads YFSETQ. The CDR3 reads CASRMQGKQYF. CDR3 in DNA: TGCGCCAGCAGAATGCAGGGGAAGCAGTACTTC.

This clone has a handful of counts. This sequence joins TRBV18 and TRBJ1-3; D remains unclear. The CDR3 runs to 16 residues. Per the germline V gene, CDR1 is KGHSH and CDR2 is LQKENI. Trimming pared 0 bases from V and 5 bases from J, leaving 14 bases between. The CDR3 here is CASSPPSETDRNTIYF. The CDR3 bases are TGTGCCAGCTCACCACCGAGTGAGACGGATCGAAACACCATATATTTT.

This rearrangement joins TRBV4-2 to TRBJ1-4, with 11 nucleotides matching TRBD1. V lost 0 bases, J lost 7 bases, and 4 bases stayed unmatched. The CDR3 extends over 16 amino acids. CDR1 is LGHNA and CDR2 is YNFKEQ in the germline V gene. This chain's CDR3 is CASSQERTGGGEKLFF. The CDR3 region has the DNA TGTGCCAGCAGCCAAGAAAGGACAGGGGGCGGTGAAAAACTGTTTTTT.

By share, this clone ranks as medium-sized. This chain connects TRBV4-1 to TRBJ1-5, with D uncertain. The CDR3 consists of 16 residues. CDR1 and CDR2 from the germline V gene are MGHRA and YSYEKL. V was trimmed by 0 bases and J by 1 base, leaving 10 bases between them. Here the CDR3 DNA reads TGCGCCAGCAGCCAAGATTGGCTGTTAAGCAATCAGCCCCAGCATTTT. This gives the protein CASSQDWLLSNQPQHF.

This clone was found a few times. The chain employs TRBV27 and TRBJ1-2; D unclear. Between the trimmed V and J ends, which lost 0 bases and 6 bases, there was a span of 8 bases. Per germline, CDR1 MNHEY and CDR2 SMNVEV (reference sequence). This CDR3 is built from 13 residues. The CDR3 sequence: CASSLSAGDGYTF. The CDR3 region has the DNA TGTGCCAGCAGTTTATCCGCCGGGGATGGCTACACCTTC.

The V and J genes are TRBV3-1 (or the pseudogene TRBV3-2) and TRBJ2-7, with a tentative D call TRBD2 (6 bases). The V end lost 6 bases, the J end lost 0 bases, and 9 bases lay between the germline ends. Germline V gives CDR1 LGHDT, CDR2 YNNKEL (reference sequence). The CDR3 contains 13 residues. The chain's CDR3 is CASSPTSSYEQYF. The CDR3 DNA reads TGTGCCAGCAGTCCGACTAGCTCCTACGAGCAGTACTTC.

The J gene is TRBJ1-6, the V gene TRBV6-5; TRBD1 matches 8 bases. The CDR3 is made up of 14 amino acids. Trimming removed 6 bases from V and 6 bases from J; junction bases left unmatched: 4. The germline gives CDR1 MNHEY, CDR2 SVGAGI. CDR3 sequence (DNA): TGTGCCAGCAGCTTTGACAGGGGTAATTCACCCCTCCACTTT. Translating it yields CASSFDRGNSPLHF.

The rearrangement joins TRBV7-8 to TRBJ1-6; D remains ambiguous. The CDR3 has 16 amino acids. Germline V gene sequence: CDR1 SGHVS, CDR2 FQNEAQ. The V end was cut by 3 bases, the J end by 5 bases, with 14 bases between. CDR3 region: CASSLPTRENNSPLHF. CDR3 coding DNA: TGTGCCAGCAGCTTGCCCACCCGGGAAAATAATTCACCCCTCCACTTT.

This chain connects TRBV10-3 to TRBJ1-2, with D hard to call. V lost 2 bases and J lost 0, with 7 bases in between. The CDR3 loop spans 14 amino acids. Germline V gene sequence: CDR1 ENHRY, CDR2 SYGVKD. The DNA for the CDR3 is TGTGCCATCAGTGAGGAGAAGGCTAACTATGGCTACACCTTC. This encodes CAISEEKANYGYTF.

The rearrangement uses TRBV28 and TRBJ1-1, with D unclear. The CDR3 totals 12 residues. CDR1 is MDHEN, CDR2 SYDVKM, per germline. V dropped 7 bases and J dropped 5 bases, with 11 bases sitting between them. This chain's CDR3 is CASNYRVTEAFF. For the CDR3, the DNA is TGTGCCAGCAACTACCGGGTAACTGAAGCTTTCTTT.

This clone was seen once. The V gene is TRBV11-1, the J gene TRBJ2-7; TRBD1 agrees at 8 bases. Per germline, CDR1 SGHAT and CDR2 FQDESV (reference sequence). The CDR3 is 15 residues long. With V trimmed by 5 bases and J by 1 base, 7 bases remained unmatched. CDR3 in DNA: TGTGCCAGCAGCCCAATCGGGACAGGATCCTACGAGCAGTACTTC. It encodes CASSPIGTGSYEQYF.

This clone was detected a few times. The V gene is TRBV3-1 (or the pseudogene TRBV3-2), the J gene TRBJ1-3; TRBD1 might be the D (5 bases). The CDR3 is 14 amino acids. The V and J ends lost 4 bases and 11 bases respectively, with 18 bases between them. The V gene's germline CDR1 is LGHDT and CDR2 YNNKEL (reference sequence). The CDR3 nucleotides read TGTGCCAGCAGCCGGGGAGACTCGTGGGGCGCCATATATTTT. This sequence encodes CASSRGDSWGAIYF.

This chain joins TRBV7-9 and TRBJ2-6, with D unresolved. The germline V gene has CDR1 SEHNR and CDR2 FQNEAQ (reference sequence). V was clipped by 8 bases and J by 5 bases, with 16 bases between them. The CDR3 has 15 residues. CDR3 nucleotide sequence: TGTGCCAGCTCCCTGGACCGCGCTTGGGCCAACGTCCTGACTTTC. Its translation: CASSLDRAWANVLTF.

The chain links TRBV7-2 to TRBJ1-3; possibly TRBD1 for D (5 bases). Trimming took 5 bases from V and 0 from J, leaving 11 bases between them. CDR3 length: 15 amino acids. Germline assignment: CDR1 SGHTA and CDR2 FQGNSA. The CDR3 is CASSAGTASGNTIYF. The CDR3 DNA sequence: TGTGCCAGCAGCGCCGGGACGGCCTCTGGAAACACCATATATTTT.

In this sample, this clone turned up many times. This CDR3 reads CASSLARAGNNQPQHF. CDR3 DNA sequence: TGTGCCAGCAGTTTAGCGAGGGCAGGGAACAATCAGCCCCAGCATTTT. The chain has TRBV28 and TRBJ1-5; tentative D call: TRBD1 (5 bases). CDR3 length: 16 residues. V lost 2 bases to trimming and J lost 3 bases, with 14 bases between them. Per germline, CDR1 MDHEN and CDR2 SYDVKM. The full variable domain, rest sourced from reference TRBV28 and TRBJ1-5, is DVKVTQSSRYLVKRTGEKVFLECVQDMDHENMFWYRQDPGLGLRLIYFSYDVKMKEKGDIPEGYSVSREKKERFSLILESASTNQTSMYLCASSLARAGNNQPQHFGDGTRLSIL.

V is TRBV28 and J is TRBJ1-4, with 10 positions matching TRBD1. The length of the CDR3 is 14 residues. CDR1 is MDHEN, CDR2 SYDVKM, per germline. The junction had 6 bases not matched to a gene; V was cut back by 6 bases and J by 8 bases. CDR3 sequence: CASSRTGGGEKLFF. The DNA for the CDR3 is TGTGCCAGCAGCCGGACAGGGGGAGGAGAAAAACTGTTTTTT.

This chain links TRBV27 with TRBJ2-3; 9 nucleotides agree with TRBD2. This CDR3 has 16 residues. Germline-derived CDR1 and CDR2 are MNHEY and SMNVEV (reference sequence). V lost 3 bases to trimming and J lost 1 base; unmatched junction nucleotides: 5. CDR3 loop: CASSFRRGGRTDTQYF. CDR3 in DNA: TGTGCCAGCAGTTTCAGGCGGGGGGGCCGCACAGATACGCAGTATTTT.

The V call is TRBV27, the J call TRBJ2-2, with TRBD1 identical over 8 bases. Germline V CDR1 and CDR2: MNHEY, SMNVEV (reference sequence). The CDR3 runs 16 residues. The V segment lost 5 bases and the J segment 7 bases; nucleotides outside the gene matches: 12. CDR3 protein: CASSPLPGGYGGELFF. DNA of the CDR3: TGTGCCAGCAGTCCCCTCCCAGGGGGCTACGGCGGGGAGCTGTTTTTT.

The CDR3 loop reads CASSQAGTYEQYF. CDR3 nucleotides: TGTGCCAGCAGCCAAGCAGGGACCTACGAGCAGTACTTC. The chain employs TRBV3-1 (or the pseudogene TRBV3-2) and TRBJ2-7; TRBD1 is a possible D gene (5 bases). Germline V lookup: CDR1 LGHDT, CDR2 YNNKEL (reference sequence). V gave up 1 base and J gave up 2 bases, with 6 bases separating them. The CDR3 runs 13 residues.

The rearrangement joins TRBV7-2 to TRBJ1-2, with TRBD1 matching 7 bases. Germline trimming cut 5 bases from V and 6 bases from J; bases unmatched to any gene: 6. Looked up from germline, CDR1 is SGHTA and CDR2 is FQGNSA. This CDR3 comprises 13 residues. CDR3 sequence reads: CASSDRDRDGYTF. CDR3 in DNA: TGTGCCAGCAGCGACCGGGACAGAGATGGCTACACCTTC. The full variable domain, completed using reference TRBV7-2 and TRBJ1-2, is GAGVSQSPSNKVTEKGKDVELRCDPISGHTALYWYRQSLGQGLEFLIYFQGNSAPDKSGLPSDRFSAERTGGSVSTLTIQRTQQEDSAVYLCASSDRDRDGYTFGSGTRLTVV.

The chain carries TRBV14 and TRBJ1-2; 8 nucleotides match TRBD1. The trim removed 4 bases at V and 3 bases at J, leaving 16 bases unmatched. The CDR3 extends over 18 amino acids. Germline lookup yields CDR1 SGHDN and CDR2 FVKESK. The CDR3 region has the DNA TGTGCCAGCAGCCCTAAATCAGACAGGGGTCGAGTAGACTATGGCTACACCTTC. Residues: CASSPKSDRGRVDYGYTF. Full variable domain (outside the CDR3, taken from reference TRBV14 and TRBJ1-2): EAGVTQFPSHSVIEKGQTVTLRCDPISGHDNLYWYRRVMGKEIKFLLHFVKESKQDESGMPNNRFLAERTGGTYSTLKVQPAELEDSGVYFCASSPKSDRGRVDYGYTFGSGTRLTVV.

The chain carries TRBV4-1 and TRBJ1-2, with D unresolved. The CDR3 is made up of 16 amino acids. Germline assignment: CDR1 MGHRA and CDR2 YSYEKL. The V end was cut by 2 bases, the J end by 6 bases, with 19 bases between. CDR3 region: CASSQLTASLRNGYTF. CDR3 bases: TGCGCCAGCAGCCAACTTACGGCCTCGCTAAGAAATGGCTACACCTTC.

The CDR3 spells CASSLDSSPANYGYTF. The CDR3 coding sequence is TGTGCCAGCAGCTTAGATAGCAGTCCAGCTAACTATGGCTACACCTTC. V gene TRBV11-2 combines with J gene TRBJ1-2, with D uncertain. The ends were cut back, 0 bases at V and 0 bases at J, with 11 bases in the middle. CDR3 length: 16 residues. The germline V gene has CDR1 SGHAT and CDR2 FQNNGV. The variable domain in full, with the rest retrieved from reference TRBV11-2 and TRBJ1-2, is EAGVAQSPRYKIIEKRQSVAFWCNPISGHATLYWYQQILGQGPKLLIQFQNNGVVDDSQLPKDRFSAERLKGVDSTLKIQPAKLEDSAVYLCASSLDSSPANYGYTFGSGTRLTVV.

The genes are TRBV5-1 and TRBJ2-2; no reliable D call. With 2 bases removed from V and 2 bases from J, the gap between germline ends came to 7 bases. CDR1 SGHRS and CDR2 YFSETQ come from the germline V gene. The CDR3 extends over 14 amino acids. CDR3 sequence: CASSFQINTGELFF. CDR3 DNA sequence: TGCGCCAGCAGCTTCCAGATCAACACCGGGGAGCTGTTTTTT. Complete variable domain (other parts from reference TRBV5-1 and TRBJ2-2): KAGVTQTPRYLIKTRGQQVTLSCSPISGHRSVSWYQQTPGQGLQFLFEYFSETQRNKGNFPGRFSGRQFSNSRSEMNVSTLELGDSALYLCASSFQINTGELFFGEGSRLTVL.

This clone was seen a single time. The chain carries TRBV12-3 or TRBV12-4 and TRBJ2-3; 7 nucleotides line up with TRBD1. V lost 6 bases and J lost 4; bases outside the gene matches: 4. There are 13 residues in the CDR3. The CDR3 here is CASRRQGADTQYF. The CDR3 nucleotides read TGTGCCAGCAGAAGACAGGGCGCAGATACGCAGTATTTT.

V and J are TRBV4-2 and TRBJ1-2; a weak D match, TRBD1 (5 bases). CDR3 length equals 15 residues. Germline loops: CDR1 LGHNA, CDR2 YNFKEQ. Trimming stripped 4 bases from V and 4 bases from J, with 16 bases between. The chain's CDR3 is CASSPPSQAPYGYTF. The CDR3 DNA reads as TGTGCCAGCAGCCCACCGTCACAGGCACCCTATGGCTACACCTTC.